This section outlines one TCR beta chain sequence together with its context. What it binds is not known. The data are from a study of OX40 agonist ivuxolimab in advanced cancers. In the study overall: At 0.01 to 10 mg/kg, ivuxolimab was administered intravenously to patients every 2 weeks. Checkpoint inhibitors had been given previously to under 50% of patients.

Study-level points and caveats: Among the lowest levels of clonal expansion were found in partial responders at 0.1-3.0 mg/kg.

Germline V lookup: CDR1 LNHDA, CDR2 SQIVND (reference sequence). This CDR3 is 14 amino acids long. V was pared by 5 bases and J by 3 bases, with 6 bases of the junction left unmatched. Produced via immunoSEQ multiplex PCR; TCRdb's table is partial and in-frame only. The sample shows about 89,000 clones, around nine tenths of them seen only once. The input for sequencing was CD4+ or CD8+ T cells sorted from blood, taken in a trial of the OX40 agonist ivuxolimab. This chain uses TRBV19 with TRBJ2-7; 8 bases match TRBD1. This TCR was sampled from an adult with an advanced solid tumor such as melanoma, head and neck, liver or kidney cancer. The CDR3 here is CASSVRGRGYEQYF. CDR3 DNA: TGTGCCAGTAGTGTCAGGGGGCGCGGCTACGAGCAGTACTTC.